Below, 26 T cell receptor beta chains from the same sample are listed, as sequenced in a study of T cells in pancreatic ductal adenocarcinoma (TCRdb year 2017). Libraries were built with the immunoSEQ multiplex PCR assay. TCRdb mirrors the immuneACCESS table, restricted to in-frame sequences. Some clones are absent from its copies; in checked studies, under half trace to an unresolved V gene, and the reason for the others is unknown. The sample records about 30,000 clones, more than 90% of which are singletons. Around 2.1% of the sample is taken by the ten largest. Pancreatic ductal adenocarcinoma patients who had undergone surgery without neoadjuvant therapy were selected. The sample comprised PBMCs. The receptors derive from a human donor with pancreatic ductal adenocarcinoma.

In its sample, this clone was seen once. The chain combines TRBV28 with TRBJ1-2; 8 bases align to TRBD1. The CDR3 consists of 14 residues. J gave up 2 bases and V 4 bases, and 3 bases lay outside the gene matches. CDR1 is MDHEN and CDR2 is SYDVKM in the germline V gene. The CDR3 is CASSSGQGNYGYTF. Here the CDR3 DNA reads TGTGCCAGCAGTTCCGGACAGGGCAACTATGGCTACACCTTC.

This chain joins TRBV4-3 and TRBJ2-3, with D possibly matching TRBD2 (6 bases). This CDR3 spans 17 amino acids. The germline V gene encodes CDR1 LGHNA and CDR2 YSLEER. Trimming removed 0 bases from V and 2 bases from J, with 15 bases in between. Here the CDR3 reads CASSQERTILNTDTQYF. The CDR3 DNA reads TGCGCCAGCAGCCAAGAGCGGACTATCCTGAACACAGATACGCAGTATTTT.

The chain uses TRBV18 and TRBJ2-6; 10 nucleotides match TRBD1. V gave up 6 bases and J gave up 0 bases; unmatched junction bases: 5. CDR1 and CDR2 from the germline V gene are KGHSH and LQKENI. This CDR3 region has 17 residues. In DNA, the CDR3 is TGTGCCAGCTCTCCCGGGACAGGGGTCTCTGGGGCCAACGTCCTGACTTTC. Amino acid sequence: CASSPGTGVSGANVLTF.

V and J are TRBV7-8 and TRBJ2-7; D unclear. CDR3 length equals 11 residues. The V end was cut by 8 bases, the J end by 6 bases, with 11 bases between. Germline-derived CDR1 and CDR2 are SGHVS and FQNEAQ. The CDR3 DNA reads TGTGCCAGCTCCCCCCTCGGCGAGCAGTACTTC. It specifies CASSPLGEQYF.

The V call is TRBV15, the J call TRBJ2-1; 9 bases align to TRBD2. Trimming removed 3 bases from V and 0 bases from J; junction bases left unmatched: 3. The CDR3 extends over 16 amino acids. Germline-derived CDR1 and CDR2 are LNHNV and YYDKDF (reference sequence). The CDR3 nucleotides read TGTGCCACCAGCAGGGGCGGGAGGGCCTCCTACAATGAGCAGTTCTTC. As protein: CATSRGGRASYNEQFF.

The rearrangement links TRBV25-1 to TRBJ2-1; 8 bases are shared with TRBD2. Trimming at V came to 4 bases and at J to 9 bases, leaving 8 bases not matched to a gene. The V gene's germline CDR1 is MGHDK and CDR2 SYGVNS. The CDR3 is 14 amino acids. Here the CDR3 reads CASSAQREMSEQFF. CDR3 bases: TGTGCCAGCAGTGCCCAGCGGGAGATGAGTGAGCAGTTCTTC.

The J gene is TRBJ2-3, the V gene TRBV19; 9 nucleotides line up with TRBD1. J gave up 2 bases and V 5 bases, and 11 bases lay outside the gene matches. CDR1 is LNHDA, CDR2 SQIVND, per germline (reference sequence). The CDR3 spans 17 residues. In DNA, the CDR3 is TGTGCCAGTAGTGAACCCGGGACAGGGAGACTCACAGATACGCAGTATTTT. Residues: CASSEPGTGRLTDTQYF. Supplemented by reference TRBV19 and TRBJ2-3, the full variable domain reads DGGITQSPKYLFRKEGQNVTLSCEQNLNHDAMYWYRQDPGQGLRLIYYSQIVNDFQKGDIAEGYSVSREKKESFPLTVTSAQKNPTAFYLCASSEPGTGRLTDTQYFGPGTRLTVL.

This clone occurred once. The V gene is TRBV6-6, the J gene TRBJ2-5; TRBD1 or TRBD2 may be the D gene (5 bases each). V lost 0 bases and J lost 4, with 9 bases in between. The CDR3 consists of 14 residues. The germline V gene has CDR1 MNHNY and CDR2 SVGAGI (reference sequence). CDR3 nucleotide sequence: TGTGCCAGCAGTTACTCGAGAGGGACAGAGACCCAGTACTTC. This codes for CASSYSRGTETQYF.

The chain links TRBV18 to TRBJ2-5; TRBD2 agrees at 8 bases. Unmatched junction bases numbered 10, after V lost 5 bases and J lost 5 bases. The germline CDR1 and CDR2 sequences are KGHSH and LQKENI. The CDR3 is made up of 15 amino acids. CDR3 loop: CASSSFSGRAETQYF. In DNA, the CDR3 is TGTGCCAGCTCATCTTTTTCCGGGAGGGCGGAGACCCAGTACTTC.

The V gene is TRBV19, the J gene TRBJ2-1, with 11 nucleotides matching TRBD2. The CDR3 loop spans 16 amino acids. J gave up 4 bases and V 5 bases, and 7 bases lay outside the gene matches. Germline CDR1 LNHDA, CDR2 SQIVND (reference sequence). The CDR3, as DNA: TGTGCCAGTAGTCCCTGGACTAGCGGGCTGTACAATGAGCAGTTCTTC. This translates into CASSPWTSGLYNEQFF. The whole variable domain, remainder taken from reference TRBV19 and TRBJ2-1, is DGGITQSPKYLFRKEGQNVTLSCEQNLNHDAMYWYRQDPGQGLRLIYYSQIVNDFQKGDIAEGYSVSREKKESFPLTVTSAQKNPTAFYLCASSPWTSGLYNEQFFGPGTRLTVL.

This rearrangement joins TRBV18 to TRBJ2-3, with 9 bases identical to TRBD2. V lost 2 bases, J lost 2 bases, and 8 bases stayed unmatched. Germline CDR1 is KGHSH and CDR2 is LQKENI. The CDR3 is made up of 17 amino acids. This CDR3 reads CASSPMGLAAATDTQYF. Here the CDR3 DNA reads TGTGCCAGCTCACCAATGGGACTAGCTGCGGCCACAGATACGCAGTATTTT.

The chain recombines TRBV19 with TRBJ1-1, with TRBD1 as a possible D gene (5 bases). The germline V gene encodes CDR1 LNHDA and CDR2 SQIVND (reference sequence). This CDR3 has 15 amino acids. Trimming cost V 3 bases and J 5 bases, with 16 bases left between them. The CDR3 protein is CASSIPAGGRTEAFF. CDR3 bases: TGTGCCAGTAGTATTCCGGCCGGGGGGAGGACTGAAGCTTTCTTT.

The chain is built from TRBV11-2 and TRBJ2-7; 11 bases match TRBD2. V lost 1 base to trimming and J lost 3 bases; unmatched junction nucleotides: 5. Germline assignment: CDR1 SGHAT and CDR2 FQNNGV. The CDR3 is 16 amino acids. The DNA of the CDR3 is TGTGCCAGCAGCTTAGTCCCGACTAGCGGGAACTACGAGCAGTACTTC. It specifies CASSLVPTSGNYEQYF. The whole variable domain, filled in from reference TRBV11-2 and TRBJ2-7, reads EAGVAQSPRYKIIEKRQSVAFWCNPISGHATLYWYQQILGQGPKLLIQFQNNGVVDDSQLPKDRFSAERLKGVDSTLKIQPAKLEDSAVYLCASSLVPTSGNYEQYFGPGTRLTVT.

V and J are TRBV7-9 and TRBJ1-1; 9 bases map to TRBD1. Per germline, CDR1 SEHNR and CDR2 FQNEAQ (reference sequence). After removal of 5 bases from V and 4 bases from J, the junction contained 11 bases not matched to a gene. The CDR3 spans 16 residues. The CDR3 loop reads CASSQTMGTGSTEAFF. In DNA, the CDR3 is TGTGCCAGCAGCCAAACGATGGGGACAGGGTCCACTGAAGCTTTCTTT.

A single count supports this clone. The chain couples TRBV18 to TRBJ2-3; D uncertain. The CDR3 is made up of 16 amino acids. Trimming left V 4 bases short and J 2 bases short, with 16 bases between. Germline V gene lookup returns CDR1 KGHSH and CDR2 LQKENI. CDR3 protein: CASSRRREAVTDTQYF. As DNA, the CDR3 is TGTGCCAGCTCACGCCGAAGAGAGGCTGTCACAGATACGCAGTATTTT.

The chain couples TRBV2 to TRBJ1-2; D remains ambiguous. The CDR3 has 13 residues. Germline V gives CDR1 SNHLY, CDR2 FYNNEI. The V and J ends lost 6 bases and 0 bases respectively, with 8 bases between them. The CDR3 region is CASSLKTNYGYTF. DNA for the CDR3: TGTGCCAGCAGCCTGAAAACTAACTATGGCTACACCTTC.

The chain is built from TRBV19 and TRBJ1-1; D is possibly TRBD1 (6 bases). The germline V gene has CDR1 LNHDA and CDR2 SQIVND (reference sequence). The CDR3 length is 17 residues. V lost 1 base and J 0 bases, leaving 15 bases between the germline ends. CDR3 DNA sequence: TGTGCCAGTAGTATAGGAACAGGGAGGAGGGTGAACACTGAAGCTTTCTTT. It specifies CASSIGTGRRVNTEAFF.

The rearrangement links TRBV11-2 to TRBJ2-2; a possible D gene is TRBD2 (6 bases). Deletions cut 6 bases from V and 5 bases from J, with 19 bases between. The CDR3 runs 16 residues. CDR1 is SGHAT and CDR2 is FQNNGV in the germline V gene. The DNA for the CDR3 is TGTGCCAGCAGAGGTCTTTTCGGGAGAGGAACCGGGGAGCTGTTTTTT. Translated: CASRGLFGRGTGELFF.

CDR3 nucleotide sequence: TGTGCCAGCAGCTCCCGGACAGGGTCAGAGACCCAGTACTTC. Its protein product is CASSSRTGSETQYF. The chain couples TRBV7-8 to TRBJ2-5; 8 bases are a match to TRBD1. CDR1 and CDR2 from the germline V gene are SGHVS and FQNEAQ. Losses at the gene ends were 4 bases for V and 4 bases for J; bases not matched to a gene: 5. This CDR3 comprises 14 residues.

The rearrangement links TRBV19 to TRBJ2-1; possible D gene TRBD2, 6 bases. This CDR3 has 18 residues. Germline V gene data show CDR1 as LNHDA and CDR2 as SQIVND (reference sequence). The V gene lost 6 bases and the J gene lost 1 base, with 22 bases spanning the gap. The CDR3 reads CASSRRGTRLQSYNEQFF. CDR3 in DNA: TGTGCCAGTAGCCGGAGGGGCACTAGACTGCAGTCCTACAATGAGCAGTTCTTC.

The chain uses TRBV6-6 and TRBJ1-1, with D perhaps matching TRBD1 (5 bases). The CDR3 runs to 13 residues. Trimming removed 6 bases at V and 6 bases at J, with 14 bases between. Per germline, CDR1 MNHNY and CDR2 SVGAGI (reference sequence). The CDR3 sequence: CASRMGGMPEAFF. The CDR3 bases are TGTGCCAGCAGGATGGGGGGGATGCCTGAAGCTTTCTTT.

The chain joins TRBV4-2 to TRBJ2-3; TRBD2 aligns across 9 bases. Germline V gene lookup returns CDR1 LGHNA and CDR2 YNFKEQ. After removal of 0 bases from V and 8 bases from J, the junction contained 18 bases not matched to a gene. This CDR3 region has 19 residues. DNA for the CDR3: TGTGCCAGCAGCCAAGACCCAAGGGGGGCTAGCGGGATGGGCGGTACGCAGTATTTT. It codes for CASSQDPRGASGMGGTQYF.

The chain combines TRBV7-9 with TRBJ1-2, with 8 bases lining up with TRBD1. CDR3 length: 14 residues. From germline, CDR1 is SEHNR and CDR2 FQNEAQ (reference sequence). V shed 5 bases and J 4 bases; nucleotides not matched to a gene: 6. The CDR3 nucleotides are TGTGCCAGCAGCCCCGGACAGGGAGGCTATGGCTACACCTTC. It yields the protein CASSPGQGGYGYTF.

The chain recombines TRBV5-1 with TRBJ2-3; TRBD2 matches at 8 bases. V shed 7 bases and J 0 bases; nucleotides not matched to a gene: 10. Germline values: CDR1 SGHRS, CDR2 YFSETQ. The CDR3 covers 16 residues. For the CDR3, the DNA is TGCGCCAGCTCCCTTGTGGCGGGGGGTAGCACAGATACGCAGTATTTT. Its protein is CASSLVAGGSTDTQYF.

As DNA, the CDR3 is TGTGCCAGCTCACCTGGTTCTGGCCGGAATGAGCAGTTCTTC. It yields the protein CASSPGSGRNEQFF. J is TRBJ2-1 and V is TRBV18, with D hard to call. V lost 3 bases and J lost 7, with 13 bases in between. The CDR3 contains 14 residues. Per germline, CDR1 KGHSH and CDR2 LQKENI.

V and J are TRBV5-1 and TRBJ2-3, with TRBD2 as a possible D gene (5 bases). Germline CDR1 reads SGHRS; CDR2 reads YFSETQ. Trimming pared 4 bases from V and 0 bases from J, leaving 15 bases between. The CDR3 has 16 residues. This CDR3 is CASSAFPAASTDTQYF. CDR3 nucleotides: TGCGCCAGCAGCGCTTTTCCAGCGGCTAGCACAGATACGCAGTATTTT. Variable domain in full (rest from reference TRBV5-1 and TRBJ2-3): KAGVTQTPRYLIKTRGQQVTLSCSPISGHRSVSWYQQTPGQGLQFLFEYFSETQRNKGNFPGRFSGRQFSNSRSEMNVSTLELGDSALYLCASSAFPAASTDTQYFGPGTRLTVL.